The 24 T cell receptor beta chains in this list originate from one sample, sequenced in a study of regulatory T cells in long-lasting Graves disease. Researchers made TCR beta libraries by using iRepertoire HTBI primers and running Arm-PCR on CDR3 regions. TCRdb itself ran the multiplex PCR reads through MiXCR, one entry per CDR3 protein. This table has a few hundred thousand distinct CDR3 sequences, 16% appearing once. The time point here: newly diagnosed GD, antithyroid drugs for less than 3 months. Extracted PBMC RNA gave rise to the TCR library. The sample was also linked to a second study, of T cells in Graves' hyperthyroidism and ophthalmopathy.

Source: peripheral blood mononuclear cells (PBMCs), taken at new diagnosis, from a patient treated with antithyroid drugs. These receptor sequences come from a man aged 40-55 years with Graves disease.

The genes are TRBV20-1 and TRBJ1-1; D is undetermined. This CDR3 region has 15 residues. V lost 0 bases, J lost 5 bases, and 16 bases lay in between. Looked up from germline, CDR1 is DFQATT and CDR2 is SNEGSKA (reference sequence). CDR3 loop: CSARDPPPGATEAFF. CDR3 coding DNA: TGCAGTGCTAGAGATCCCCCCCCGGGAGCAACTGAAGCTTTCTTT.

This clonotype has at least ten counts. The chain couples TRBV12-3 or TRBV12-4 to TRBJ2-3; perhaps TRBD1 as D (6 bases). The ends were cut back, 10 bases at V and 2 bases at J, with 13 bases in the middle. This CDR3 contains 13 residues. This chain's CDR3 is CATNKGVTDTQYF. The CDR3 DNA follows: TGTGCCACCAATAAGGGGGTCACAGATACGCAGTATTTT.

In this sample, this clonotype turned up a few times. Compared with germline, one end of the junction differs, possibly owing to a read error. V usage is TRBV11-2 and J usage is TRBJ2-2; the D is unclear. This CDR3 is 15 amino acids long. Germline V gene sequence: CDR1 SGHAT, CDR2 FQNNGV. CDR3 protein: CASSFSLANTGELFF. CDR3 in DNA: TGTGCCAGCAGCTTTAGTCTGGCGAATACCGGGGAGCTGTTTTTT.

This sequence joins TRBV20-1 and TRBJ2-5; D is undetermined. The germline CDR1 and CDR2 sequences are DFQATT and SNEGSKA (reference sequence). Trimming took off 5 bases at V and 1 base at J, with 14 bases between the two ends. The CDR3 spans 14 residues. The CDR3 DNA reads as TGCAGTGCTCGCAAGGACGGATTCCAAGAGACCCAGTACTTC. Encoded protein: CSARKDGFQETQYF.

This clonotype was counted many times. The chain has TRBV28 and TRBJ1-5; D is perhaps TRBD1 (6 bases). V gave up 1 base and J gave up 6 bases, with 10 bases separating them. The germline CDR1 and CDR2 sequences are MDHEN and SYDVKM. CDR3 size: 14 residues. CDR3 sequence: CASSLSRDTQPQHF. CDR3 DNA sequence: TGTGCCAGCAGTTTATCGCGGGACACTCAGCCCCAGCATTTT.

Notes on this clonotype: The junction departs from the called germline gene at one end, perhaps through a read error. The chain employs TRBV2 and TRBJ1-4; no firm D call. CDR3 length: 14 residues. Germline V gene lookup returns CDR1 SNHLY and CDR2 FYNNEI. CDR3: CASSFSTFNEELFF. CDR3 bases: TGTGCCAGCAGTTTCTCGACTTTTAATGAAGAACTGTTTTTT.

This clonotype has at least ten counts. V gene TRBV7-8 combines with J gene TRBJ1-5, with D hard to call. Trimming removed 5 bases at V and 0 bases at J, with 20 bases between. Germline V gene sequence: CDR1 SGHVS, CDR2 FQNEAQ. The CDR3 is 18 amino acids. CDR3 protein: CASSPRYVGRSSNQPQHF. Written as DNA, the CDR3 is TGTGCCAGCAGCCCCCGGTACGTCGGTCGGTCTAGCAATCAGCCCCAGCATTTT.

V usage is TRBV2 and J usage is TRBJ2-7, with D perhaps assigned TRBD1 or TRBD2 (6 bases each). V was shortened by 7 bases and J by 6 bases, with 22 bases between the two germline ends. Germline CDR1 and CDR2: SNHLY and FYNNEI. The CDR3 is made up of 15 amino acids. The CDR3 loop reads CASITGGRGGSEQYF. CDR3 DNA sequence: TGTGCCAGCATCACTGGGGGCAGGGGAGGTAGCGAGCAGTACTTC. The full variable domain, its missing parts supplied by reference TRBV2 and TRBJ2-7, is EPEVTQTPSHQVTQMGQEVILRCVPISNHLYFYWYRQILGQKVEFLVSFYNNEISEKSEIFDDQFSVERPDGSNFTLKIRSTKLEDSAMYFCASITGGRGGSEQYFGPGTRLTVT.

This clonotype was observed at least ten times. This chain links TRBV20-1 with TRBJ1-1, with D uncertain. The CDR3 sequence is 14 residues long. The V gene lost 0 bases and the J gene lost 1 base, with 9 bases spanning the gap. The V gene's germline CDR1 is DFQATT and CDR2 SNEGSKA (reference sequence). CDR3 nucleotide sequence: TGCAGTGCTAGAGAGGGAGTGAAGAACACTGAAGCTTTCTTT. Protein: CSAREGVKNTEAFF.

The DNA of the CDR3 is TGTGCCAGCAACCCTCACGGGGGACCCTTGAACACTGAAGCTTTCTTT. The encoded protein is CASNPHGGPLNTEAFF. The chain recombines TRBV28 with TRBJ1-1; possibly TRBD1 for D (5 bases). This CDR3 region has 16 residues. Germline values: CDR1 MDHEN, CDR2 SYDVKM. The V end was cut by 7 bases, the J end by 0 bases, with 18 bases between.

The rearrangement joins TRBV6-1 to TRBJ2-7, with TRBD2 matching 7 bases. The trim removed 5 bases at V and 3 bases at J, leaving 10 bases unmatched. In germline, CDR1 is MNHNS, CDR2 SASEGT. CDR3 size: 15 residues. DNA for the CDR3: TGTGCCAGCAGTACCCTTTCACGGGGGGTCTACGAGCAGTACTTC. The encoded protein is CASSTLSRGVYEQYF.

This clonotype was detected once. The chain is built from TRBV30 and TRBJ1-5; D uncertain. Per germline, CDR1 GTSNPN and CDR2 SVGIG (reference sequence). This CDR3 region has 13 residues. Trimming took off 5 bases at V and 0 bases at J, with 8 bases between the two ends. The chain's CDR3 is CAWEKYSNQPQHF. CDR3 DNA sequence: TGTGCCTGGGAAAAGTATAGCAATCAGCCCCAGCATTTT.

A word on this clonotype: Given a much more abundant clone one base away, this may be a read error. The chain carries TRBV2 and TRBJ2-7; D ambiguous. V was trimmed by 6 bases and J by 5 bases, leaving 11 bases between them. This CDR3 has 12 amino acids. In germline, CDR1 is SNHLY, CDR2 FYNNEI. The CDR3 DNA is TGTGCCAGCAGGCCTGACAAGGACGAGCAGTACTTC. Translated, it gives CASRPDKDEQYF.

This clonotype appeared many times. The rearrangement links TRBV9 to TRBJ2-3, with 9 positions matching TRBD2. This CDR3 is 15 amino acids long. Germline CDR1 is SGDLS and CDR2 is YYNGEE. J was trimmed by 4 bases and V by 1 base; bases with no gene match: 4. The CDR3 sequence is CASSVRGGGADTQYF. The CDR3 coding sequence is TGTGCCAGCAGCGTAAGGGGCGGGGGGGCAGATACGCAGTATTTT.

The chain recombines TRBV7-2 with TRBJ2-4; no reliable D call. The CDR3 contains 16 residues. The germline gives CDR1 SGHTA, CDR2 FQGNSA. Deletions cut 5 bases from V and 5 bases from J, with 19 bases between. For the CDR3, the DNA is TGTGCCAGCAGCGGGCCCGAGGCATCGTGGGAAAACATTCAGTACTTC. Translation: CASSGPEASWENIQYF.

This chain uses TRBV12-3 or TRBV12-4 with TRBJ1-1, with a tentative D call TRBD1 (5 bases). V lost 1 base, J lost 8 bases, and 11 bases lay in between. The CDR3 length is 13 residues. CDR3 region: CASSLVTDSEAFF. In DNA form, the CDR3 reads TGTGCCAGCAGTTTAGTGACTGACAGCGAAGCTTTCTTT.

This clonotype was seen only a few times. DNA for the CDR3: TGTGCCAGCAGCGTTTCTAGCGTAGACGGGGAGCTGTTTTTT. Its protein product is CASSVSSVDGELFF. The chain links TRBV9 to TRBJ2-2; TRBD2 might be the D (6 bases). Germline assignment: CDR1 SGDLS and CDR2 YYNGEE. CDR3 length: 14 amino acids. The germline V and J ends were trimmed by 2 bases and 7 bases, with 12 bases remaining between them.

This clonotype was picked up a small number of times. The chain joins TRBV11-2 to TRBJ2-2, with D unclear. The CDR3 totals 13 residues. Germline V gene data show CDR1 as SGHAT and CDR2 as FQNNGV. V lost 5 bases and J lost 4, with 8 bases in between. The chain's CDR3 is CASSTIRTGELFF. For the CDR3, the DNA is TGTGCCAGCAGCACAATACGCACCGGGGAGCTGTTTTTT.

This clonotype was recorded at least ten times. The V call is TRBV12-3 or TRBV12-4, the J call TRBJ1-1; maybe TRBD1 (6 bases). The CDR3 contains 15 residues. V shed 3 bases and J shed 4 bases, with 15 bases lying between them. Written as DNA, the CDR3 is TGTGCCAGCAGTTTCCTTCAGGGGACCGGCACTGAAGCTTTCTTT. Its translation: CASSFLQGTGTEAFF.

This clonotype was recorded many times. The chain recombines TRBV4-3 with TRBJ1-1; possible D gene TRBD1, 6 bases. The CDR3 is made up of 15 amino acids. Trimming took off 6 bases at V and 0 bases at J, with 14 bases between the two ends. Germline loops: CDR1 LGHNA, CDR2 YSLEER. CDR3 coding DNA: TGCGCCAGCAGACCCCAGACAGGAGTGAACACTGAAGCTTTCTTT. It yields the protein CASRPQTGVNTEAFF.

This clonotype was observed many times. The gene calls are TRBV18 and TRBJ2-7, with D hard to call. This CDR3 has 14 residues. Germline V gene lookup returns CDR1 KGHSH and CDR2 LQKENI. Trimming left V 0 bases short and J 4 bases short, with 10 bases between. CDR3 DNA: TGTGCCAGCTCACCACCGCTTGGCCAGTACGAGCAGTACTTC. It specifies CASSPPLGQYEQYF.

This clonotype occurred many times. The chain is built from TRBV7-6 and TRBJ2-3; D is perhaps TRBD2 (6 bases). The CDR3 totals 15 residues. V dropped 0 bases and J dropped 6 bases, with 13 bases sitting between them. Germline CDR1 is SGHVS and CDR2 is FNYEAQ. CDR3 region: CASSLARRERDTQYF. CDR3 DNA sequence: TGTGCCAGCAGCTTAGCGAGGCGGGAACGGGATACGCAGTATTTT.

This clonotype was detected once. This chain links TRBV7-9 with TRBJ2-3; D might be TRBD2 (5 bases). From germline, CDR1 is SEHNR and CDR2 FQNEAQ (reference sequence). V gave up 7 bases and J gave up 4 bases, with 27 bases separating them. The CDR3 is made up of 18 amino acids. The CDR3 region has the DNA TGTGCCAGCATCCAATCCCCCCCCGAGGGCTACGGTCCAGATACGCAGTATTTT. Translation gives CASIQSPPEGYGPDTQYF.

V is TRBV5-6 and J is TRBJ2-3; TRBD1 is a possible D gene (5 bases). Germline CDR1 SGHDT, CDR2 YYEEEE. This CDR3 has 14 residues. Trimming took off 1 base at V and 7 bases at J, with 13 bases between the two ends. In DNA form, the CDR3 reads TGTGCCAGCAGCTTGAGGGGTTCCTCGAATACGCAGTATTTT. This encodes CASSLRGSSNTQYF.